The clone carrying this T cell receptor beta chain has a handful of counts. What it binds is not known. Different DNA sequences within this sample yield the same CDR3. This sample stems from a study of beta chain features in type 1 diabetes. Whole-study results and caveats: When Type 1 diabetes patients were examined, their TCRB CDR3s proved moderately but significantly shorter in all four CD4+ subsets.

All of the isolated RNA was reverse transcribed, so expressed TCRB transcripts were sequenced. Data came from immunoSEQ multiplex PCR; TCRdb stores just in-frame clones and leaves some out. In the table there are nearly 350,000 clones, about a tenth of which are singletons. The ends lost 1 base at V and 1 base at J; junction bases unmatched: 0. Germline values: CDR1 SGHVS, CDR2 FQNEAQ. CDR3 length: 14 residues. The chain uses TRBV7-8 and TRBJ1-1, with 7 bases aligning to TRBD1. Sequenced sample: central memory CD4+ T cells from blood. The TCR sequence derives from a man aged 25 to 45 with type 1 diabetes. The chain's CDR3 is CASSLDRGNTEAFF. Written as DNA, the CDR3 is TGTGCCAGCAGCTTAGACAGGGGGAACACTGAAGCTTTCTTT.